One and the same sample provided the 29 T cell receptor beta chains below, sequenced in a study of regulatory T cells in long-lasting Graves disease. This sample's time point: newly diagnosed GD, antithyroid drugs for less than 3 months. PBMC RNA served as the TCR library source. Investigators prepared the TCR beta libraries by applying iRepertoire HTBI primers and Arm-PCR of CDR3 regions. TCRdb itself ran the multiplex PCR reads through MiXCR, one entry per CDR3 protein. This sample has more than 400,000 distinct CDR3 sequences, with around 15% found just once. These data are also associated with another study on T cells in Graves' hyperthyroidism and ophthalmopathy.

This material consisted of peripheral blood mononuclear cells (PBMCs), taken at new diagnosis, from a patient treated with antithyroid drugs. The receptors were sampled from a man aged 35-49 years with Graves disease.

V and J are TRBV20-1 and TRBJ2-5; TRBD2 aligns across 13 bases. The CDR3 contains 17 residues. With 1 base clipped from V and 7 bases from J, the junction kept 12 bases outside the gene matches. From germline, CDR1 is DFQATT and CDR2 SNEGSKA (reference sequence). In DNA, the CDR3 is TGCAGTGCTAGAGTTTTACTAGCGGGAGGGAGGATCGTGACCCAGTACTTC. The encoded protein is CSARVLLAGGRIVTQYF.

V gene TRBV19 combines with J gene TRBJ1-2; tentative D call: TRBD1 (6 bases). CDR3 length: 14 amino acids. CDR1 is LNHDA, CDR2 SQIVND, per germline (reference sequence). With 6 bases removed from V and 4 bases from J, the gap between germline ends came to 15 bases. CDR3 bases: TGTGCCAGTAGGATGCTGAACAGGGCCTATGGCTACACCTTC. Amino acids: CASRMLNRAYGYTF.

The table lists this clonotype with many counts. The J gene is TRBJ1-5, the V gene TRBV19; D perhaps matches TRBD1 (6 bases). There are 17 residues in the CDR3. Deletions cut 3 bases from V and 0 bases from J, with 15 bases between. CDR1 and CDR2 (germline): LNHDA, SQIVND (reference sequence). The CDR3 is CASSITDRRYSNQPQHF. Written as DNA, the CDR3 is TGTGCCAGTAGTATCACGGACAGAAGGTATAGCAATCAGCCCCAGCATTTT. The full variable domain, with the rest looked up from reference TRBV19 and TRBJ1-5, is DGGITQSPKYLFRKEGQNVTLSCEQNLNHDAMYWYRQDPGQGLRLIYYSQIVNDFQKGDIAEGYSVSREKKESFPLTVTSAQKNPTAFYLCASSITDRRYSNQPQHFGDGTRLSIL.

This clonotype has a handful of counts. J is TRBJ2-3 and V is TRBV10-3; a possible D gene is TRBD1 (5 bases). V lost 7 bases and J 0 bases, leaving 11 bases between the germline ends. CDR3 size: 14 residues. Germline CDR1 ENHRY, CDR2 SYGVKD. CDR3 amino acids: CAITPTESTDTQYF. CDR3 DNA sequence: TGTGCCATCACCCCGACAGAAAGCACAGATACGCAGTATTTT.

Concerning this clonotype itself: A single base separates this from a much larger clone, so it may be a read error. The genes are TRBV5-1 and TRBJ2-1; 8 nucleotides match TRBD2. This CDR3 contains 15 residues. From germline, CDR1 is SGHRS and CDR2 YFSETQ. The CDR3 DNA reads as TGCGCCAGCAGCTTGGTAGCGACTAGCGACAATGATCAGTTCTTC. Translating it yields CASSLVATSDNDQFF.

There are many counts of this clonotype. This chain uses TRBV11-3 with TRBJ2-7; a weak D match, TRBD2 (5 bases). The V and J ends lost 5 bases and 3 bases respectively, with 11 bases between them. The germline V gene has CDR1 SGHNT and CDR2 YENEEA. This CDR3 contains 13 residues. The CDR3 nucleotides are TGTGCCAGCAGCCTCCTCCGGGGCTACGAGCAGTACTTC. This sequence encodes CASSLLRGYEQYF.

This clonotype was found a few times. The rearrangement uses TRBV19 and TRBJ2-1; 8 positions agree with TRBD2. This CDR3 region has 13 residues. After removal of 6 bases from V and 11 bases from J, the junction contained 9 bases not matched to a gene. Germline V gene lookup returns CDR1 LNHDA and CDR2 SQIVND (reference sequence). This chain's CDR3 is CASSQRESTKQFF. CDR3 in DNA: TGTGCCAGTAGCCAGCGGGAGAGCACCAAGCAGTTCTTC.

This clonotype was seen more than once but under ten times. The chain joins TRBV9 to TRBJ2-5, with TRBD1 matching 9 bases. Germline CDR1 and CDR2: SGDLS and YYNGEE. With 3 bases clipped from V and 3 bases from J, the junction kept 3 bases outside the gene matches. This CDR3 region has 14 residues. CDR3 in DNA: TGTGCCAGCAGCGCCTGGACAGGGGAAGAGACCCAGTACTTC. It encodes CASSAWTGEETQYF.

The table lists this clonotype with many counts. The chain has TRBV28 and TRBJ2-7; D possibly corresponds to TRBD1 (7 bases). The CDR3 runs to 16 residues. V lost 10 bases, J lost 5 bases, and 27 bases lay in between. Germline CDR1 is MDHEN and CDR2 is SYDVKM. The CDR3 region has the DNA TGTGCCACCCACCGGAAATTCTCAGGGGGGACCCACGAGCAGTACTTC. Amino acids: CATHRKFSGGTHEQYF.

The V gene is TRBV4-1, the J gene TRBJ2-1; 8 nucleotides line up with TRBD1. The CDR3 spans 14 residues. The germline V gene has CDR1 MGHRA and CDR2 YSYEKL. The trim removed 4 bases at V and 7 bases at J, leaving 6 bases unmatched. Here the CDR3 reads CASSRLGQVNEQFF. CDR3 bases: TGCGCCAGCAGCCGACTGGGACAGGTGAATGAGCAGTTCTTC.

V usage is TRBV25-1 and J usage is TRBJ2-3; TRBD1 matches 12 bases. V was clipped by 3 bases and J by 8 bases; unmatched bases: 9. The CDR3 is made up of 16 amino acids. In germline, CDR1 is MGHDK, CDR2 SYGVNS. The CDR3 nucleotides read TGTGCCAGCAGTGACCCGGGACAGGGGGCTGCGGGTACGCAGTATTTT. Its translation: CASSDPGQGAAGTQYF.

This clonotype has at least ten counts. The chain uses TRBV30 and TRBJ2-2; TRBD2 might be the D (5 bases). V was pared by 5 bases and J by 3 bases, with 13 bases between. Germline V gene lookup returns CDR1 GTSNPN and CDR2 SVGIG (reference sequence). This CDR3 has 14 residues. CDR3 coding DNA: TGTGCCTGGCTACCGGGAATGGACACCGGGGAGCTGTTTTTT. Translation gives CAWLPGMDTGELFF.

This clonotype was seen many times. A much larger clone differs from this one at a single base, so this may be a read error. J is TRBJ2-3 and V is TRBV9; D is undetermined. In germline, CDR1 is SGDLS, CDR2 YYNGEE. V shed 4 bases and J shed 2 bases, with 5 bases lying between them. This CDR3 region has 12 residues. CDR3 region: CASSPHTDTQYF. Written as DNA, the CDR3 is TGTGCCAGCAGCCCCCACACAGATACGCAGTATTTT.

There are many counts of this clonotype. CDR3 amino acids: CASSKDYHLGDTQYF. Here the CDR3 DNA reads TGCGCCAGCAGCAAGGACTATCACCTCGGTGATACGCAGTATTTT. The rearrangement links TRBV5-1 to TRBJ2-3, with D perhaps TRBD2 (6 bases). In germline, CDR1 is SGHRS, CDR2 YFSETQ. The V end was cut by 4 bases, the J end by 6 bases, with 18 bases between. There are 15 residues in the CDR3.

This chain links TRBV28 with TRBJ2-3, with 12 nucleotides matching TRBD2. The V and J ends lost 6 bases and 1 base, in that order; junction bases with no gene match: 14. CDR3 length equals 19 residues. Germline V gene data show CDR1 as MDHEN and CDR2 as SYDVKM. The DNA of the CDR3 is TGTGCCAGCAGCCCCTTGGCTAGCGGGAGGGCCTTGGGCACAGATACGCAGTATTTT. Residues: CASSPLASGRALGTDTQYF.

V usage is TRBV19 and J usage is TRBJ2-1; the match to TRBD2 covers 9 bases. Per the germline V gene, CDR1 is LNHDA and CDR2 is SQIVND (reference sequence). The CDR3 runs 17 residues. V shed 4 bases and J 6 bases; nucleotides not matched to a gene: 13. The CDR3 DNA reads as TGTGCCAGTAGTAGCCGGGTAGCGGGAGTTGCATCCAATGAGCAGTTCTTC. This encodes CASSSRVAGVASNEQFF.

This clonotype came up many times. This sequence joins TRBV20-1 and TRBJ2-1, with 9 bases matching TRBD2. The CDR3 is 18 amino acids. CDR1 DFQATT and CDR2 SNEGSKA come from the germline V gene (reference sequence). The V gene end was trimmed by 2 bases and the J gene end by 0 bases; junction bases not matched to a gene: 11. CDR3 residues: CSARSAGGVWGSYNEQFF. In DNA, the CDR3 is TGCAGTGCTAGATCAGCGGGAGGTGTTTGGGGCTCCTACAATGAGCAGTTCTTC.

The table lists this clonotype with many counts. J is TRBJ2-1 and V is TRBV28; 11 bases agree with TRBD2. Trimming cost V 6 bases and J 5 bases; bases outside gene matches: 6. CDR1 and CDR2 (germline): MDHEN, SYDVKM. This CDR3 region has 15 residues. The CDR3 DNA sequence: TGTGCCAGCAGCCTGAGGGGACTAGCGGACAATGAGCAGTTCTTC. This translates into CASSLRGLADNEQFF.

This clonotype occurred many times. The J gene is TRBJ2-7, the V gene TRBV7-9; D not resolved. Trimming removed 4 bases at V and 0 bases at J, with 7 bases between. This CDR3 has 13 amino acids. The germline gives CDR1 SEHNR, CDR2 FQNEAQ (reference sequence). CDR3 in amino acids: CASSWWSSYEQYF. The CDR3 coding sequence is TGTGCCAGCAGCTGGTGGAGCTCCTACGAGCAGTACTTC.

This clonotype was detected many times. In nucleotides, the CDR3 is TGTGCCTGGAGTGTACTAGCGGGAGGAGAGACCCAGTACTTC. Encoded protein: CAWSVLAGGETQYF. The chain has TRBV30 and TRBJ2-5; TRBD2 aligns across 12 bases. The CDR3 is made up of 14 amino acids. Germline CDR1 GTSNPN, CDR2 SVGIG (reference sequence). J lost 4 bases, V lost 0 bases, and 0 bases had no gene match.

Many counts were recorded for this clonotype. The V and J genes are TRBV20-1 and TRBJ2-7, with TRBD1 identical over 11 bases. Germline assignment: CDR1 DFQATT and CDR2 SNEGSKA (reference sequence). CDR3 length equals 14 residues. Trimming took 0 bases from V and 6 from J; bases not matched to a gene: 4. Written as DNA, the CDR3 is TGCAGTGCTAGAGATCCGGGACAGGGGGTCGAGCAGTACTTC. Translating gives CSARDPGQGVEQYF.

At least ten counts were recorded for this clonotype. This chain connects TRBV12-3 or TRBV12-4 to TRBJ1-5, with D uncertain. The CDR3 has 12 residues. V gave up 1 base and J gave up 6 bases, with 4 bases separating them. The CDR3 DNA reads TGTGCCAGCAGTTTAGACGCTCAGCCCCAGCATTTT. It translates to CASSLDAQPQHF.

In the case of this clonotype: A much bigger clone sits one base away, suggesting this may be a read error. The chain carries TRBV10-3 and TRBJ2-3; D not resolved. Trimming took off 0 bases at V and 3 bases at J, with 7 bases between the two ends. The CDR3 is 14 amino acids. Germline V CDR1 and CDR2: ENHRY, SYGVKD. This chain's CDR3 is CAISESTPTDTQYF. The CDR3 bases are TGTGCCATCAGTGAGTCGACCCCAACAGATACGCAGTATTTT.

This clonotype was found many times. The chain joins TRBV7-8 to TRBJ1-1; a possible D gene is TRBD1 (5 bases). CDR3 size: 15 residues. The germline V and J ends were trimmed by 1 base and 3 bases, with 12 bases remaining between them. Per the germline V gene, CDR1 is SGHVS and CDR2 is FQNEAQ. The DNA for the CDR3 is TGTGCCAGCAGCTTAGAGGGGAGAGGGTACACTGAAGCTTTCTTT. Its protein is CASSLEGRGYTEAFF. Complete variable domain (other parts from reference TRBV7-8 and TRBJ1-1): GAGVSQSPRYKVAKRGQDVALRCDPISGHVSLFWYQQALGQGPEFLTYFQNEAQLDKSGLPSDRFFAERPEGSVSTLKIQRTQQEDSAVYLCASSLEGRGYTEAFFGQGTRLTVV.

CDR3: CATTDPGQGKTQYF. CDR3 in DNA: TGTGCCACCACAGATCCGGGACAGGGGAAGACCCAGTACTTC. The rearrangement links TRBV28 to TRBJ2-5; 10 bases are a match to TRBD1. V gave up 10 bases and J gave up 6 bases; unmatched junction bases: 11. The CDR3 extends over 14 amino acids. The germline CDR1 and CDR2 sequences are MDHEN and SYDVKM.

This clonotype was seen a few times. The chain is built from TRBV24-1 and TRBJ1-2; D is uncertain. Germline CDR1 KGHDR, CDR2 SFDVKD. The V end lost 0 bases, the J end lost 5 bases, and 3 bases lay between the germline ends. The CDR3 runs to 12 residues. The CDR3 DNA reads as TGTGCCACCAGTGATTTGCTGTATGGCTACACCTTC. Amino acid sequence: CATSDLLYGYTF.

Ten or more counts support this clonotype. This sequence joins TRBV7-8 and TRBJ2-5, with a possible D match to TRBD2 (6 bases). The CDR3 spans 12 residues. V lost 7 bases to trimming and J lost 5 bases, with 11 bases between them. Germline values: CDR1 SGHVS, CDR2 FQNEAQ. The CDR3 loop reads CASNPGGETQYF. The CDR3 DNA sequence: TGTGCCAGCAACCCCGGAGGGGAGACCCAGTACTTC.

This clonotype came up many times. The genes are TRBV24-1 and TRBJ2-5, with D perhaps assigned TRBD1 or TRBD2 (5 bases each). CDR3 length equals 15 residues. Germline CDR1 KGHDR, CDR2 SFDVKD. Between the trimmed V and J ends, which lost 3 bases and 5 bases, there was a span of 15 bases. CDR3 region: CATSDPRDGMETQYF. In DNA, the CDR3 is TGTGCCACCAGTGATCCCCGGGACGGTATGGAGACCCAGTACTTC.

This clonotype was seen at least ten times. V gene TRBV6-1 combines with J gene TRBJ2-2, with TRBD2 identical over 13 bases. This CDR3 region has 16 residues. Losses at the gene ends were 4 bases for V and 8 bases for J; bases not matched to a gene: 7. Germline V lookup: CDR1 MNHNS, CDR2 SASEGT. In DNA, the CDR3 is TGTGCCAGCAGTGCCGGGACTAGCGGGATGGTTGGGGAGCTGTTTTTT. Translating gives CASSAGTSGMVGELFF.